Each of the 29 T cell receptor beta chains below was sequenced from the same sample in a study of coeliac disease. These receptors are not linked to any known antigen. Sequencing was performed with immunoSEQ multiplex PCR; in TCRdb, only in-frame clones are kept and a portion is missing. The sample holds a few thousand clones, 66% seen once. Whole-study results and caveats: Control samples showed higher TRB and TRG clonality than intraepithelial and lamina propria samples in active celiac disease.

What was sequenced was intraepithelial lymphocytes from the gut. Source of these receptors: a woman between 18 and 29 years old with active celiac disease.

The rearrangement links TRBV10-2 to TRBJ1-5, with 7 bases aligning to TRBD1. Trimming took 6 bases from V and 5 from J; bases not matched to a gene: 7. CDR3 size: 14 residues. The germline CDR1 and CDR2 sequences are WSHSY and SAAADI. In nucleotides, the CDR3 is TGCGCCAGCAGCCAAGACAGGGAATATCAGCCCCAGCATTTT. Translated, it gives CASSQDREYQPQHF.

DNA of the CDR3: TGTGCCAGCAGTGGGACTAGCGGGGGGGTAGCTGGTGAGCAGTTCTTC. Its protein is CASSGTSGGVAGEQFF. This sequence joins TRBV2 and TRBJ2-1, with 15 nucleotides matching TRBD2. The CDR3 consists of 16 residues. Germline CDR1 reads SNHLY; CDR2 reads FYNNEI. Trimming cost V 4 bases and J 9 bases; bases outside gene matches: 7.

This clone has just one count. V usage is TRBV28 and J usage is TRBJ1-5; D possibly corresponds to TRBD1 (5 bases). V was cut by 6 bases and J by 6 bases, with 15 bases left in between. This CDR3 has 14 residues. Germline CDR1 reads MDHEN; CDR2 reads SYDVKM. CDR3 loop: CASSFRSGRQPQHF. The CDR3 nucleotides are TGTGCCAGCAGCTTCCGGTCAGGGCGTCAGCCCCAGCATTTT.

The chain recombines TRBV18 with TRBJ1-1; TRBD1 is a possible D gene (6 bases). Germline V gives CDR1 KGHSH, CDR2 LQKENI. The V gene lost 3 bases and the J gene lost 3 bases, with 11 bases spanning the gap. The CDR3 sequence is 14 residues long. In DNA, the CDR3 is TGTGCCAGCTCACCCGGGACATATTACACTGAAGCTTTCTTT. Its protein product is CASSPGTYYTEAFF.

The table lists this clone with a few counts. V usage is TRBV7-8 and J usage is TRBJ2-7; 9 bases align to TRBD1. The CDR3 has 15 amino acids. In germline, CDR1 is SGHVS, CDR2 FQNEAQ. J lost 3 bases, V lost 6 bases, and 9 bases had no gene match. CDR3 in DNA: TGTGCCAGCAGACAGGGAGAGGACAGGGGCTACGAGCAGTACTTC. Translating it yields CASRQGEDRGYEQYF.

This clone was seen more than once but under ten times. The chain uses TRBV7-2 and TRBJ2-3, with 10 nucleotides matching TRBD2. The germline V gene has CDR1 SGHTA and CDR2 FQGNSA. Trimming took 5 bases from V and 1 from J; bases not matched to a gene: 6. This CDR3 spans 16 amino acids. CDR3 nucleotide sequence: TGTGCCAGCAGCCAAGCCGGACTAGCGGGCACAGATACGCAGTATTTT. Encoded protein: CASSQAGLAGTDTQYF. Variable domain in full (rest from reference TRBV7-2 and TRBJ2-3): GAGVSQSPSNKVTEKGKDVELRCDPISGHTALYWYRQSLGQGLEFLIYFQGNSAPDKSGLPSDRFSAERTGGSVSTLTIQRTQQEDSAVYLCASSQAGLAGTDTQYFGPGTRLTVL.

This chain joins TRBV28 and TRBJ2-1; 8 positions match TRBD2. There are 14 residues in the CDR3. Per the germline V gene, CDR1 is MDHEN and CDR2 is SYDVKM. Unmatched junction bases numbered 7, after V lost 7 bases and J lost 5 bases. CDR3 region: CASKGAGEHNEQFF. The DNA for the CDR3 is TGTGCCAGCAAGGGAGCGGGGGAACACAATGAGCAGTTCTTC.

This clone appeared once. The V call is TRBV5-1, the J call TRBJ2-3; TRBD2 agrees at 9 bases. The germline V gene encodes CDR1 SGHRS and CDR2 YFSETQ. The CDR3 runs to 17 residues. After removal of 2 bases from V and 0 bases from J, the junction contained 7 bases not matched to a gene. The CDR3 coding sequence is TGCGCCAGCAGCTTATTTCAAGCGGGGGGCAGCACAGATACGCAGTATTTT. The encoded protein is CASSLFQAGGSTDTQYF.

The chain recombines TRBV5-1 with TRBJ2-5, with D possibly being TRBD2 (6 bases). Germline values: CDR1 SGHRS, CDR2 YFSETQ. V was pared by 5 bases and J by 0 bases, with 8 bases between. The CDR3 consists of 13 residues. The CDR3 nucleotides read TGCGCCAGCAGGACGGGGGACCAAGAGACCCAGTACTTC. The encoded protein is CASRTGDQETQYF.

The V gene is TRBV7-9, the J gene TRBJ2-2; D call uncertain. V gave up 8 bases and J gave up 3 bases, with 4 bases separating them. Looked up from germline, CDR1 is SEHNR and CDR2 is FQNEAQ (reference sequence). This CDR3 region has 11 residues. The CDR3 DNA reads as TGTGCCAGCCTTTACACCGGGGAGCTGTTTTTT. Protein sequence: CASLYTGELFF.

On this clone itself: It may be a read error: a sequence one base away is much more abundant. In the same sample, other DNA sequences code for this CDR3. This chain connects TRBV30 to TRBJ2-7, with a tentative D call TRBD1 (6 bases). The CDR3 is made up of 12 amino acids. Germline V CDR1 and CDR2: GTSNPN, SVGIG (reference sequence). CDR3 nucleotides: TGTTCCTCGCAGGGGACGGCCTACGAGCAGTACTTC. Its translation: CSSQGTAYEQYF.

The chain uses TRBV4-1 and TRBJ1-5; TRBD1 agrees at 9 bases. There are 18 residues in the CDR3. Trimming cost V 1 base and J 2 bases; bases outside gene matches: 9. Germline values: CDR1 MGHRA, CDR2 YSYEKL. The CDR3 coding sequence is TGCGCCAGCAGCCAAGGGGGGACAGGGTTCGGGGGCAATCAGCCCCAGCATTTT. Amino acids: CASSQGGTGFGGNQPQHF.

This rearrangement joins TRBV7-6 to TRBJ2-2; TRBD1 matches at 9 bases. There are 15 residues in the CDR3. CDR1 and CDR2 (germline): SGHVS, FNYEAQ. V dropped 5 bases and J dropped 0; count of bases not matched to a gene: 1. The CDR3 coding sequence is TGTGCCAGCAGCCGACAGGGGGCGAACACCGGGGAGCTGTTTTTT. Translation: CASSRQGANTGELFF.

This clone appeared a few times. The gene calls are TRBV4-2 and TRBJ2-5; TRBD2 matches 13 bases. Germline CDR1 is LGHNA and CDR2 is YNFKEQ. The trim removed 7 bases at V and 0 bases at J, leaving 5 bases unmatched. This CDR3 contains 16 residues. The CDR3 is CASTRTSGGNQETQYF. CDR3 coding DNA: TGTGCCAGCACCCGGACTAGCGGGGGTAACCAAGAGACCCAGTACTTC.

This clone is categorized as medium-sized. The CDR3 spells CASREYPGDRVVYEQYF. The CDR3 DNA follows: TGTGCCAGCAGGGAATATCCCGGCGACAGGGTTGTCTACGAGCAGTACTTC. V gene TRBV6-1 combines with J gene TRBJ2-7; TRBD1 agrees at 7 bases. CDR1 and CDR2 from the germline V gene are MNHNS and SASEGT. The junction had 17 bases not matched to a gene; V was cut back by 6 bases and J by 3 bases. This CDR3 spans 17 amino acids.

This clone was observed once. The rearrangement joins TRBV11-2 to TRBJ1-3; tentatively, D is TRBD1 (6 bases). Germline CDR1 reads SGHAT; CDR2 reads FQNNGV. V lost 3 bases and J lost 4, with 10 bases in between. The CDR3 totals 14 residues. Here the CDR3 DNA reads TGTGCCAGCAGCTTTCCCGGGACAGGAAACACCATATATTTT. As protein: CASSFPGTGNTIYF.

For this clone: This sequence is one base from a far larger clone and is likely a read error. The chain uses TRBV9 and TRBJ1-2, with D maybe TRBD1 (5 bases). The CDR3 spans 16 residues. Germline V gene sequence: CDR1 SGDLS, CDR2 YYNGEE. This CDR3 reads CASSVDIAGKRDGHTF. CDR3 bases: TGTGCCAGCAGCGTAGATATAGCAGGGAAACGTGATGGCCACACCTTC.

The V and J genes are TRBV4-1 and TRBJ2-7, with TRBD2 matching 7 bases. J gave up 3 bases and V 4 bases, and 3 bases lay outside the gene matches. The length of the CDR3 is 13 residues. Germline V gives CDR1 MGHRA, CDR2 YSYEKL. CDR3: CASSRDYLYEQYF. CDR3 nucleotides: TGCGCCAGCAGCCGGGACTACCTCTACGAGCAGTACTTC.

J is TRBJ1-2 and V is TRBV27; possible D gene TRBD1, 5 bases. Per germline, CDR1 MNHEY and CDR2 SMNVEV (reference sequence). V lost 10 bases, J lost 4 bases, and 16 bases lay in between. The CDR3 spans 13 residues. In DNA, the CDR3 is TGTGCCACTCGACAGAGTGGATTCTATGGCTACACCTTC. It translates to CATRQSGFYGYTF.

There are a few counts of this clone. CDR3 nucleotides: TGTGCCAGCAGGCCTATGGGGGCCTCCTACGAGCAGTACTTC. Its protein is CASRPMGASYEQYF. The V call is TRBV6-5, the J call TRBJ2-7; D perhaps matches TRBD1 (6 bases). Germline loops: CDR1 MNHEY, CDR2 SVGAGI. CDR3 size: 14 residues. Trimming shortened V by 6 bases and J by 0 bases, and 12 bases separated the two germline ends.

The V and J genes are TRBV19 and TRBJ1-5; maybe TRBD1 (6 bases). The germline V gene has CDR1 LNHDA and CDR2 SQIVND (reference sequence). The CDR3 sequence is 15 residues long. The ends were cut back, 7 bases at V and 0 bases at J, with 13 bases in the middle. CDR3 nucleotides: TGTGCCAGTAAATCGCAGGGGCATAGCAATCAGCCCCAGCATTTT. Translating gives CASKSQGHSNQPQHF. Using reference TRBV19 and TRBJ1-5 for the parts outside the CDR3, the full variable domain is DGGITQSPKYLFRKEGQNVTLSCEQNLNHDAMYWYRQDPGQGLRLIYYSQIVNDFQKGDIAEGYSVSREKKESFPLTVTSAQKNPTAFYLCASKSQGHSNQPQHFGDGTRLSIL.

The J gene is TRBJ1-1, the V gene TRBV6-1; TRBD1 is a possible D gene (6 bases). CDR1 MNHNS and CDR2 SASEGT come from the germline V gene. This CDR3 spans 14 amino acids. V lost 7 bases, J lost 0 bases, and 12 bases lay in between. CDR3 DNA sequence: TGTGCCAGCAACCACAGGGTCTTGAACACTGAAGCTTTCTTT. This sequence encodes CASNHRVLNTEAFF.

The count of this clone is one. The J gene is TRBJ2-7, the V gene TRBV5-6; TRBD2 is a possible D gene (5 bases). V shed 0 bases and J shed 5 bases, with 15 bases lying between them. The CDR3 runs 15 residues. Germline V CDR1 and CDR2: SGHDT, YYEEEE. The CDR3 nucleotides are TGTGCCAGCAGCTTGGCCGGGGTCAAACTCGACGAGCAGTACGTC. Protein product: CASSLAGVKLDEQYV.

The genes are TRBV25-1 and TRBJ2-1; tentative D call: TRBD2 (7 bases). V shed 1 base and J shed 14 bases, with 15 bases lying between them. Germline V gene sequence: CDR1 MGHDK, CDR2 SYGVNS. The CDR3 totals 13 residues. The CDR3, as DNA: TGTGCCAGCAGTGAATTGGTGGGGGGGCCGGAGTTCTTC. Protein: CASSELVGGPEFF.

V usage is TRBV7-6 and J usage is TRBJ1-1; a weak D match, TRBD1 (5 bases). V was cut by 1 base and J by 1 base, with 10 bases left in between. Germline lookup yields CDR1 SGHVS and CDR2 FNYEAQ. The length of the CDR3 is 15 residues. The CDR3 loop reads CASSLGPQENTEAFF. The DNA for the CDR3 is TGTGCCAGCAGCTTAGGACCACAGGAGAACACTGAAGCTTTCTTT.

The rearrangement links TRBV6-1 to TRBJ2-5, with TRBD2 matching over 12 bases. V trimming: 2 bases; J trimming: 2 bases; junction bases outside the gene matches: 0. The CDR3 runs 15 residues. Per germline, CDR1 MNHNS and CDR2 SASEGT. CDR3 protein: CASSELAGGQETQYF. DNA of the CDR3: TGTGCCAGCAGTGAACTAGCGGGGGGGCAAGAGACCCAGTACTTC.

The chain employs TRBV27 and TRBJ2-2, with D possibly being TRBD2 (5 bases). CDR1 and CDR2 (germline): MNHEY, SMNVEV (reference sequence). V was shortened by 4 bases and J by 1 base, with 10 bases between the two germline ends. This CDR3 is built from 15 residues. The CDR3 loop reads CASSSGAVNTGELFF. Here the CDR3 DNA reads TGTGCCAGCAGTTCCGGAGCGGTGAACACCGGGGAGCTGTTTTTT.

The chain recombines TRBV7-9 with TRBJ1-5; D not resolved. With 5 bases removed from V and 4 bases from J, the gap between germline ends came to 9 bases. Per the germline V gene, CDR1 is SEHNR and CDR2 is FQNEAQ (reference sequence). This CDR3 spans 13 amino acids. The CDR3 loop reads CASSPELNQPQHF. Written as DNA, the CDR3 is TGTGCCAGCAGCCCCGAGTTGAATCAGCCCCAGCATTTT.

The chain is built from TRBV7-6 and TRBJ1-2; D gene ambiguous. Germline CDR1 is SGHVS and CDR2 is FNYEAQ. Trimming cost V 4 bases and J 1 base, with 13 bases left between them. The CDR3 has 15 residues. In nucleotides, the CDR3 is TGTGCCAGCAGCTCTTACAGTATCCTTAACTATGGCTACACCTTC. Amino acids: CASSSYSILNYGYTF. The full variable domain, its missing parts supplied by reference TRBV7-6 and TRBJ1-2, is GAGVSQSPRYKVTKRGQDVALRCDPISGHVSLYWYRQALGQGPEFLTYFNYEAQQDKSGLPNDRFSAERPEGSISTLTIQRTEQRDSAMYRCASSSYSILNYGYTFGSGTRLTVV.